The following is a TCR beta chain sequence with its context. What it binds is unknown. The CDR3 loop spans 14 amino acids. Germline V lookup: CDR1 GTSNPN, CDR2 SVGIG (reference sequence). With 3 bases removed from V and 7 bases from J, the gap between germline ends came to 18 bases. The sample originates from a study of cytomegalovirus exposure and HLA in healthy donors. Whole-study results and caveats: Later analysis associated a missense DCLRE1C variant with TCR beta V- and J-gene trimming. Sequencing artifact likely explains a cluster of highly shared sequence variants.

The PCR contained 60 Vbeta and 13 Jbeta primers. Only in-frame clones appear in the TCRdb table, and some are missing; sequencing was by immunoSEQ multiplex PCR. The table lists some 190,000 clones, about 85% of them singletons. This receptor was taken from a girl aged 10-17 years in good health and CMV-seropositive. The sequenced material came from PBMCs. The V gene is TRBV30, the J gene TRBJ1-1; D gene uncertain. CDR3 loop: CAWSPITRYGEAFF. CDR3 bases: TGTGCCTGGAGCCCCATTACTCGGTATGGTGAAGCTTTCTTT.